This T cell receptor (beta chain) stems from a study of spatial heterogeneity in lung cancer. Findings and caveats of the study: At resection, ubiquitous expanded tumor TCRs appeared in blood more than at follow-up.

J lost 2 bases, V lost 3 bases, and 10 bases had no gene match. This CDR3 region has 16 residues. CDR1 and CDR2 (germline): MGHRA, YSYEKL. A distinct unique molecular identifier was carried by each TCR cDNA molecule. TCRdb re-analysed the 5' RACE reads in MiXCR, keeping a single row per CDR3 protein. The table shows more than 95,000 distinct CDR3 sequences, with more than 10% occurring only once. Time point of the sample: blood at routine non-recurrence follow-up after resection. Frozen PBMC, nontumor lung or tumor provided whole RNA, which was sequenced unsorted. This clonotype showed up many times. Its antigen is not identified.

This sequence was found in a male donor with early-stage non-small cell lung cancer. The V and J genes are TRBV4-1 and TRBJ2-7, with TRBD1 matching over 7 bases. Sample: PBMCs, taken at follow-up. CDR3 in amino acids: CASSHPPGQPPYEQYF. DNA for the CDR3: TGCGCCAGCAGCCATCCACCGGGACAGCCACCCTACGAGCAGTACTTC.